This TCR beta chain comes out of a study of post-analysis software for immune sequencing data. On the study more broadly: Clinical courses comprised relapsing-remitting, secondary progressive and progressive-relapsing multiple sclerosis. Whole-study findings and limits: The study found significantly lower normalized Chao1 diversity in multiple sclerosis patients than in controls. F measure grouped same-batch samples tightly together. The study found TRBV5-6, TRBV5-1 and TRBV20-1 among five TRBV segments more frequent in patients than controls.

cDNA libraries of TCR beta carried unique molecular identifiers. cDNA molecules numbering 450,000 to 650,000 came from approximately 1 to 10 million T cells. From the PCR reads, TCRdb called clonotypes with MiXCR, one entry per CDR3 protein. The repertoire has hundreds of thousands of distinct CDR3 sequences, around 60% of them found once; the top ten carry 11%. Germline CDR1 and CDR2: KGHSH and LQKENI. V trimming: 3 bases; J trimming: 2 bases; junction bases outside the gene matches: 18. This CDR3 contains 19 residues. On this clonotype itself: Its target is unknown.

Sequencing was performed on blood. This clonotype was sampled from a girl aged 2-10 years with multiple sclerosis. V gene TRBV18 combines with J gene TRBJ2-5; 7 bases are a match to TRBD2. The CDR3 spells CASSPRPGGRIYPQETQYF. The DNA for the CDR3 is TGTGCCAGCTCACCGCGTCCGGGGGGACGGATTTACCCTCAAGAGACCCAGTACTTC.